This TCR beta chain was documented in a study of human T cells and chemical hapten exposure. Study-level points and caveats: Controls had significantly fewer large CDR3 similarity clusters than were formed by expanded TCRs.

Individual cDNA molecules in this library carried unique molecular identifiers. MiXCR was run by TCRdb on the RACE reads, yielding one entry per CDR3 protein. The profile shows more than 250,000 distinct CDR3 sequences, 8.6% of them singletons. Concerning this clonotype: Antigen unknown.

The time point was: pre-sensitization, week 0. Treatment meaning: therapeutic diphenylcyclopropenone sensitization with weekly scalp DPC. At patch-test visits, sampling came before the patch test. Donors, patients with alopecia ranging from 18 to 70 years old and judged suitable for DPC, provided samples. The starting material was whole blood, obtained in connection with sensitization to the hapten diphenylcyclopropenone (DPC). The sequence was collected from a woman in her thirties or forties with alopecia areata. Some clones in this sample may be carry-over from other donors' samples.

The CDR3 protein is CASSLAPRGETQYF. The CDR3 DNA follows: TGTGCCAGCAGCTTAGCCCCCCGTGGAGAGACCCAGTACTTC. The chain has TRBV7-9 and TRBJ2-5; D gene ambiguous. Per germline, CDR1 SEHNR and CDR2 FQNEAQ (reference sequence). V was trimmed by 0 bases and J by 4 bases, leaving 9 bases between them. This CDR3 is 14 amino acids long.